This T cell receptor (beta chain) was captured by sequencing in a study of T cell repertoires in cytomegalovirus infection. On the study more broadly: Shared public TCR beta signatures pointed to both CMV infection and a matching HLA type.

Whole-study findings and limits: Dominating the ex vivo response were TCR beta clonotypes that were CMV-specific and HLA-C-restricted.

This clonotype occurred a few times. Its specificity is not known. TCRdb reanalysed the reads using MiXCR and keeps one entry per CDR3 protein. The sample consists of over 150,000 distinct CDR3 sequences, 15% to 20% of them appearing once. V lost 4 bases, J lost 4 bases, and 14 bases lay in between. The CDR3 consists of 15 residues. This TCR derives from a human donor in good health (CMV status not recorded). Some clones in this sample may be carry-over from other donors' samples. The sample taken for sequencing was CD8+ T cells from PBMCs. This chain connects TRBV12-3 or TRBV12-4 to TRBJ1-3; TRBD1 is a possible D gene (5 bases). CDR3 in amino acids: CASSSRWGRGNTIYF. CDR3 coding DNA: TGTGCCAGCAGTTCACGTTGGGGCCGGGGAAACACCATATATTTT.